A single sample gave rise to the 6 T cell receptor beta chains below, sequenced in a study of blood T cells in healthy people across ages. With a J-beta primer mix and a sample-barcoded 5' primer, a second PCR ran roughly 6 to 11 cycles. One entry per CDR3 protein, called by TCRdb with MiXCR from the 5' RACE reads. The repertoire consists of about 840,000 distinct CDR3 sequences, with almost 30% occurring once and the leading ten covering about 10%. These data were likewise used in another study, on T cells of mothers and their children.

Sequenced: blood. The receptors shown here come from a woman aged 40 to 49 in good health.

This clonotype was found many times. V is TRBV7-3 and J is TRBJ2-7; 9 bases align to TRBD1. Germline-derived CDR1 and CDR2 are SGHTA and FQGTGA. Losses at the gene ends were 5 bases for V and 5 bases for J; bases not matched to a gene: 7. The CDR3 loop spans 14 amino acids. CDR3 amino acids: CASSPTGGRDEQYF. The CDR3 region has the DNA TGTGCCAGCAGCCCAACAGGGGGCAGGGACGAGCAGTACTTC.

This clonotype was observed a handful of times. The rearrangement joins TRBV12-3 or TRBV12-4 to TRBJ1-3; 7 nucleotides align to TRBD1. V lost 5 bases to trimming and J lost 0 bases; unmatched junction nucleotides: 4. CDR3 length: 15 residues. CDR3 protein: CASSPRGGSGNTIYF. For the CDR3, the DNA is TGTGCCAGCAGTCCCAGGGGGGGCTCTGGAAACACCATATATTTT.

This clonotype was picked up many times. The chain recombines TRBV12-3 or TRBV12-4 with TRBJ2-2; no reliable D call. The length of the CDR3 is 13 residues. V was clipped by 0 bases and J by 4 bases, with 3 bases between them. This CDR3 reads CASSLALTGELFF. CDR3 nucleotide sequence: TGTGCCAGCAGTTTAGCCCTCACCGGGGAGCTGTTTTTT.

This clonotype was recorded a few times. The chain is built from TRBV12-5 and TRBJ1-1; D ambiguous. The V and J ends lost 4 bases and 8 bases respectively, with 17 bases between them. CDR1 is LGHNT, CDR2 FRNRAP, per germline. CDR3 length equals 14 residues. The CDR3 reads CASGSRTPDGEAFF. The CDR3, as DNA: TGTGCTAGTGGTTCGCGGACTCCCGATGGGGAAGCTTTCTTT.

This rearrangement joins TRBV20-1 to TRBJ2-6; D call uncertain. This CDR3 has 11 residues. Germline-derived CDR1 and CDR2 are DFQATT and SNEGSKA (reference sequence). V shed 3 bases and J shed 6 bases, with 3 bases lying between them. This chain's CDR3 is CSASLANVLTF. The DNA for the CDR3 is TGCAGTGCTAGCTTGGCCAACGTCCTGACTTTC.

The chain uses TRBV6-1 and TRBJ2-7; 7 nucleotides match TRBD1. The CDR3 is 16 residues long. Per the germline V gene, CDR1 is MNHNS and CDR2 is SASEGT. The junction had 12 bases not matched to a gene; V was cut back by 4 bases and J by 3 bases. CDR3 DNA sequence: TGTGCCAGCAGTGCTACCACAGGGGACATTAGCTACGAGCAGTACTTC. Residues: CASSATTGDISYEQYF.